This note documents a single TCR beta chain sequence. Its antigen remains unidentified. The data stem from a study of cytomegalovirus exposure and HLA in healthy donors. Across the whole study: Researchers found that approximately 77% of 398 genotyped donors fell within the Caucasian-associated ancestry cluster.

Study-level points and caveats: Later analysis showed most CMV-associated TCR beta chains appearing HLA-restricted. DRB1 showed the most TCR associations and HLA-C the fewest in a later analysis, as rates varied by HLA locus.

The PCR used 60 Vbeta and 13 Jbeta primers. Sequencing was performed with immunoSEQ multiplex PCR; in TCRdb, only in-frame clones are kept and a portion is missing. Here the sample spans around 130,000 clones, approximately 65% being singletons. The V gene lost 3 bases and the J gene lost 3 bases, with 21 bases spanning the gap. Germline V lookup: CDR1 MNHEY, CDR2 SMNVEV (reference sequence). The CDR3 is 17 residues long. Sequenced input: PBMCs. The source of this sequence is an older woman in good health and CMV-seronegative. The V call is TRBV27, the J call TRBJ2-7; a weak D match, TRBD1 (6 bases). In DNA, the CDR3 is TGTGCCAGCAGTTTCTTAACCGGGACACAGATCAACTACGAGCAGTACTTC. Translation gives CASSFLTGTQINYEQYF.